The sequence of this TCR beta chain was determined in a study of cytomegalovirus exposure and HLA in healthy donors. The junction had 3 bases not matched to a gene; V was cut back by 4 bases and J by 8 bases. There are 14 residues in the CDR3. The germline V gene has CDR1 WNHNN and CDR2 SYGVQD (reference sequence). This PCR relied on a set of 60 Vbeta primers and 13 Jbeta primers. Sequencing was performed with immunoSEQ multiplex PCR; in TCRdb, only in-frame clones are kept and a portion is missing. The repertoire table contains some 43,000 clones. The chain has TRBV10-1 and TRBJ2-1, with 12 positions matching TRBD2. This clonotype was obtained from a woman aged 25 to 39 in good health and CMV-seronegative. Input material: PBMCs. The CDR3 nucleotides are TGCGCCAGCAGTGCTAGCGGGAGGGGGGATGAGCAGTTCTTC. Amino acids: CASSASGRGDEQFF.